What follows describes a single T cell receptor (beta chain). Between the trimmed V and J ends, which lost 6 bases and 10 bases, there was a span of 12 bases. This CDR3 contains 12 residues. CDR1 MNHEY and CDR2 SVGAGI come from the germline V gene. This specimen belongs to a study of blood T cell repertoires in COVID-19. Looking at the study overall: Whether acute or convalescent, the COVID-19 samples came from the United States, Italy and Spain. T cells, B-cell-depleted T cells, or PBMCs provided the cDNA or gDNA that served as material.

Source study methods: Cell counts per sample came from amplifying reference gene primers. Clones were read by immunoSEQ multiplex PCR, and TCRdb kept only the in-frame ones, dropping some. The DNA was the basis for D and trimming; V, J and clone size are from that table. The sample lists around 100,000 clones; 70% to 80% were seen once. Specimen: peripheral blood. This chain connects TRBV6-5 to TRBJ2-2, with a weak D call TRBD1 (5 bases). This sequence was found in a woman in her sixties or seventies with acute or convalescent COVID-19. This CDR3 is CASRGLTSELFF. The CDR3 region has the DNA TGTGCCAGCAGGGGGCTAACTTCGGAGCTGTTTTTT.